This entry describes one T cell receptor beta chain. The PCR used 60 Vbeta and 13 Jbeta primers. The method was immunoSEQ multiplex PCR; TCRdb's version includes in-frame clones alone and lacks a portion of them. The sample includes some 70,000 clones, roughly 82% seen only once; the top ten take under 2%. The source of the sample is a study of cytomegalovirus exposure and HLA in healthy donors. CDR3 length equals 15 residues. With 0 bases clipped from V and 9 bases from J, the junction kept 11 bases outside the gene matches. Germline CDR1 SQVTM, CDR2 ANQGSEA. The J gene is TRBJ2-1, the V gene TRBV29-1; 7 bases are a match to TRBD1. The sequenced material came from PBMCs. The TCR originated in a man younger than 35 in good health and CMV-seronegative. The CDR3 region has the DNA TGCAGCGTTGAAGATCTTGGCAGGGGGATAGGTGAGCAGTTCTTC. It translates to CSVEDLGRGIGEQFF.